The rows below give T cell receptor beta chains drawn from one sample of a study of T cells in Graves' hyperthyroidism and ophthalmopathy. One entry per CDR3 protein, called by TCRdb with MiXCR from the multiplex PCR reads. This sample has hundreds of thousands of distinct CDR3 sequences, with roughly 14% found just once. Specimen: blood. The receptors were gathered from a woman aged 45-65 years with Graves' ophthalmopathy. Both conserved end residues are part of each CDR3. The order of the fields is D gene, J gene, clone size, V gene, CDR3 DNA, CDR3 protein. The D gene is left open where the match is weak. The listing skips clone size in some rows; elsewhere it reads once, few, many or a size class.

TRBD1 | TRBJ1-2 | NA | TRBV5-8 | TGTGCCAGCAGCTGGTGGACAGGGGGATTGTCTGGCTACACCTTC | CASSWWTGGLSGYTF
TRBD2 | TRBJ2-7 | many | TRBV11-2 | TGTGCCAGCAGCTTAGGTTCTAGCGGCGACTACGAGCAGTACTTC | CASSLGSSGDYEQYF
NA | TRBJ1-1 | many | TRBV30 | TGTGCCAGAGTACGGGTTATGAACACTGAAGCTTTCTTT | CARVRVMNTEAFF
NA | TRBJ2-7 | many | TRBV27 | TGTGCCAGCAGTAACGCTCGGGGGAGGGAGCAGTACTTC | CASSNARGREQYF
NA | TRBJ2-7 | many | TRBV2 | TGTGCCAGCAGGCAGAGTTCCTACGAGCAGTACTTC | CASRQSSYEQYF
NA | TRBJ2-1 | many | TRBV28 | TGTGCCAGCAGTATAATTTGGGGGGAAGTGACACCCTCGAGCTCCTACAATGAGCAGTTCTTC | CASSIIWGEVTPSSSYNEQFF
NA | TRBJ1-2 | many | TRBV5-1 | TGCGCCAGCAGCTTGGGTCAAGGAGGTGGAGGCTACACCTTC | CASSLGQGGGGYTF
TRBD2 | TRBJ2-1 | NA | TRBV9 | TGTGCCAGCAGCGTAGGGGCGGGAGGGCCCAATGAGCAGTTCTTC | CASSVGAGGPNEQFF
NA | TRBJ1-5 | few | TRBV19 | TGTGCCAGTAGTATTGGGGATAGCAATCAGCCCCAGCATTTT | CASSIGDSNQPQHF
TRBD2 | TRBJ2-3 | many | TRBV5-1 | TGCGCCAGCAGCTTGGCCGAACTAGCGGGGTACACAGATACGCAGTATTTT | CASSLAELAGYTDTQYF
TRBD1 | TRBJ2-7 | few | TRBV24-1 | TGTGCCACCAGTGCGGACAGGGTAAAGGACGAGCAGTACTTC | CATSADRVKDEQYF
NA | TRBJ2-7 | few | TRBV4-2 | TGTGCCAGCAGCCAACCAAGTCTTCCCAACGAGCAGTACTTC | CASSQPSLPNEQYF
NA | TRBJ1-5 | few | TRBV6-2/TRBV6-3 | TGTGCCAGCAGTCCCCCTGGCAGGGCGCTAGGGCCCCAGCATTTT | CASSPPGRALGPQHF
NA | TRBJ1-5 | few | TRBV6-2/TRBV6-3 | TGTGCCAGCAGTTACCCAGGGGAGAGCAATCAGCCCCAGCATTTT | CASSYPGESNQPQHF
TRBD1 | TRBJ2-4 | many | TRBV27 | TGTGCCAGCAGTTCCCTCGAGAGGGGGCTAGCCAAAAACATTCAGTACTTC | CASSSLERGLAKNIQYF
TRBD1 | TRBJ2-3 | many | TRBV29-1 | TGCAGCGTTGAAGATCCCTGGACAGGGGGCTCGGTAAGCACAGATACGCAGTATTTT | CSVEDPWTGGSVSTDTQYF
TRBD2 | TRBJ2-3 | many | TRBV30 | TGTGCCTGGAGCACCGGGGGGAGCACAGATACGCAGTATTTT | CAWSTGGSTDTQYF
NA | TRBJ2-7 | many | TRBV7-8 | TGTGCCAGCAGCCGAACATCCCAAACAGCTTCGAGGGTGTACGAGCAGTACTTC | CASSRTSQTASRVYEQYF
TRBD2 | TRBJ2-2 | many | TRBV24-1 | TGTGCCACCAGTGATGTTCTAGCGGGAAACACCGGGGAGCTGTTTTTT | CATSDVLAGNTGELFF
TRBD2 | TRBJ2-1 | few | TRBV28 | TGTGCCACCTGGACTAGCGGGGGGTACAATGAGCAGTTCTTC | CATWTSGGYNEQFF
TRBD1 | TRBJ2-7 | few | TRBV29-1 | TGCAGCGTTGCTGGCAGGGGGTCCTACGAGCAGTACTTC | CSVAGRGSYEQYF
NA | TRBJ1-1 | many | TRBV12-3/TRBV12-4 | TGTGCCAGCAGGAGTAGGGGAAGGAAGAAGAACACTGAAGCTTTCTTT | CASRSRGRKKNTEAFF